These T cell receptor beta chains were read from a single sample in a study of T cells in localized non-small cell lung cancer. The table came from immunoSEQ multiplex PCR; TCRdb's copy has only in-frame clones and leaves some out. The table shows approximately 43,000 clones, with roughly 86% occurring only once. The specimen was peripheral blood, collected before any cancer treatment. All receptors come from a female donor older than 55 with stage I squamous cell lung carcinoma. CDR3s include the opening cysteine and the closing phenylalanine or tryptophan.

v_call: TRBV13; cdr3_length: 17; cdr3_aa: CASSFYPLGTREETQYF
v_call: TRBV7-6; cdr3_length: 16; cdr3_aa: CASSPNDGGSSYEQYF
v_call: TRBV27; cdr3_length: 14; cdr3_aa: CASSRDYVTDTQYF
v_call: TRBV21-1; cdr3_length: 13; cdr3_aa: CASSNTDNEKLFF
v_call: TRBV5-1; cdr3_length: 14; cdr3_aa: CASSLGQGNEKLFF
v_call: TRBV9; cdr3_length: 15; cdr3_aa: CASSVVGAFYNEQFF
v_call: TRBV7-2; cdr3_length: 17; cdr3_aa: CASSLLPESNSNQPQHF
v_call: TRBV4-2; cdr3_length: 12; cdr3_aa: CASSQNTDTQYF
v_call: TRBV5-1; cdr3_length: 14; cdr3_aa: CASSGQANTGELFF
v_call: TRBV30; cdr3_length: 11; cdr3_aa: CACIIGNTIYF
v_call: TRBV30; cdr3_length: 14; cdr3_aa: CAWERDRGLNEQYF
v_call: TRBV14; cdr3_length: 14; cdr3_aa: CASRLPGLGWEQYF
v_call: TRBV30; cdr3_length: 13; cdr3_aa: CAWYAGPNTEAFF
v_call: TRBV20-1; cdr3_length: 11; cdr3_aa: CSARDAEVQFF
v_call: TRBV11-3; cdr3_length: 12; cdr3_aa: CASSLVGVEQFF
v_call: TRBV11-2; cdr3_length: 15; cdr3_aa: CASSLLGTGVETQYF
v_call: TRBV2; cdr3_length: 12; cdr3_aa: CASSTTTDTQYF
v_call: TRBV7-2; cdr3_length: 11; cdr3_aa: CASSAHEKLFF
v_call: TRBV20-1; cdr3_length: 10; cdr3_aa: CSARAYEQYF
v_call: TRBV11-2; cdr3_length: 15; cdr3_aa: CASRSEGSLNTEAFF
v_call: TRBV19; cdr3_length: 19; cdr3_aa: CASSPRVGTGGQSNYGYTF
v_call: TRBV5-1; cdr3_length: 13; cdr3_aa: CASSRSGSYEQYF
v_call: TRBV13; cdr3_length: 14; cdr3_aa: CASIRRGYQETQYF
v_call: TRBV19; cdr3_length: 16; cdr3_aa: CASSIDAGRDDQPQHF
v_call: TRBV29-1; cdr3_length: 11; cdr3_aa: CSARTNGELFF
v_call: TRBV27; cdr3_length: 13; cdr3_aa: CASSRMGNYGYTF
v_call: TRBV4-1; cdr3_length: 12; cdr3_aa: CASSQGGATQYF